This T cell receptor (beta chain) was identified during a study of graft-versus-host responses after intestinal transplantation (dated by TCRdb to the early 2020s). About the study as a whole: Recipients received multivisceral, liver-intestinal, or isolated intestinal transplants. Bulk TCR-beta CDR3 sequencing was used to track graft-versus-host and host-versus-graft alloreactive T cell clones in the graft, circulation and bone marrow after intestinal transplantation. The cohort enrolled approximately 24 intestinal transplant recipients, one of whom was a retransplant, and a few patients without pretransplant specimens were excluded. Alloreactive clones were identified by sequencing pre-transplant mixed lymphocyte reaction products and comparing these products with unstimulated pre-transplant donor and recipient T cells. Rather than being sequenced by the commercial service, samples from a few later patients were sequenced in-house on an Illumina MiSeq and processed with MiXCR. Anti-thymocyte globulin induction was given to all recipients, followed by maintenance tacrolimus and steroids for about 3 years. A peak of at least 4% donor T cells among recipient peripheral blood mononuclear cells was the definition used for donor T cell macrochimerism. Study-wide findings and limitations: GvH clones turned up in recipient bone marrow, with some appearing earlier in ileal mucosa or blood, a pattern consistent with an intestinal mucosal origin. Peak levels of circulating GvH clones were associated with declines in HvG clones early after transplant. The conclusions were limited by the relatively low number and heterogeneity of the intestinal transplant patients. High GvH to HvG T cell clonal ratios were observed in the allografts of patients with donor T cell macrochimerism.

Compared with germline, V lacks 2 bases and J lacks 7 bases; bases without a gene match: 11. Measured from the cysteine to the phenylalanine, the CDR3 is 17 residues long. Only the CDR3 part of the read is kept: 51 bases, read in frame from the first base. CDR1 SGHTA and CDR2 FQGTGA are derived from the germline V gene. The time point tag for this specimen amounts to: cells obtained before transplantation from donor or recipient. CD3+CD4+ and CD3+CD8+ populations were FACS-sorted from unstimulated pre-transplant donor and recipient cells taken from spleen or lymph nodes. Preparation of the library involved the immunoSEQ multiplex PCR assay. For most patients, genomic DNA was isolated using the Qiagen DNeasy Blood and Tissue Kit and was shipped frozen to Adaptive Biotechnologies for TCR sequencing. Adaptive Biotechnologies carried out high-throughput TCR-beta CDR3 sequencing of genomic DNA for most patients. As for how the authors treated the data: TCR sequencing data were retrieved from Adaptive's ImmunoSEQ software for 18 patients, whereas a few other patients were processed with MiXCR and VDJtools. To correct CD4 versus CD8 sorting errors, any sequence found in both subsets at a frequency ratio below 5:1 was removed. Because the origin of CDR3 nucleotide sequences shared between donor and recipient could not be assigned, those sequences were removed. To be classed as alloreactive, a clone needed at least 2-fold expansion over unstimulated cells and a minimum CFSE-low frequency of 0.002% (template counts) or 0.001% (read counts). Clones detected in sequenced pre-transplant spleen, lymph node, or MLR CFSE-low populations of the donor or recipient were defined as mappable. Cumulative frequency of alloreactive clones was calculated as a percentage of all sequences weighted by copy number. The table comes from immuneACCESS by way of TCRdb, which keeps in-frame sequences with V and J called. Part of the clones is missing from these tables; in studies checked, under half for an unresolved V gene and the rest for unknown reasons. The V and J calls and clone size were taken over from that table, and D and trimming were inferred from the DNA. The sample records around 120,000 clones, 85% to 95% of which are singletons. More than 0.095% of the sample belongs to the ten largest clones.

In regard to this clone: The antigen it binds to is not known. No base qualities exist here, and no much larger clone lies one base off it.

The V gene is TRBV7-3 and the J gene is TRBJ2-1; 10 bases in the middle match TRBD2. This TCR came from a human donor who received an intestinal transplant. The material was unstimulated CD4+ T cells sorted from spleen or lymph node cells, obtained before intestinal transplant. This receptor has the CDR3 CASSLWGSSGSRNEQFF. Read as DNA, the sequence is TGTGCCAGCAGCTTATGGGGATCTAGCGGGAGTAGAAATGAGCAGTTCTTC.